Sequencing of this T cell receptor (beta chain) was carried out in a study of circulating CD8 cells and anti-PD-1 response in melanoma (dated by TCRdb to the early 2020s). Background for the entire study: Nivolumab was given to patients intravenously at 3 mg/kg every 2 weeks. The melanoma cohort had some 13 patients, seven of whom got anti-PD-1 as first-line therapy, while the other six had previously had targeted therapy or immunotherapy. Patients with complete or partial responses were classified as responders, and patients with stable or progressive disease (RECIST v1.1) were classified as non-responders. The TCR repertoire analysis covered around 11 melanoma patients: 7 non-responders and 4 responders. In on-treatment samples, a biotinylated anti-human IgG4 antibody was used to detect PD-1. The investigation overall reported the following: Because tumor material could not be accessed, tumor reactivity was instead assessed with peptide assays on expanded sorted subsets. The cohort mixed treatment-naive and previously treated patients, which the authors noted could influence results. Only baseline and M1 samples, drawn from a small cohort with few responders, went into the published TCR repertoire comparisons. Experiments were generally performed without replicates because of limited material. Repertoires were largely private between subsets, with under 7.5% of TRB clonotypes shared at M1; sharing was highest between DPOS and TIGIT. The DNEG repertoire was the most diverse; PD-1 and DPOS showed similar, higher clonality, and TIGIT repertoires were the least diverse.

The sample was run on a NextSeq 500. The QIAseq Immune Repertoire RNA Library Kit, Human TCR Panel was used to prepare TCR libraries from approximately 15 ng of total RNA. Sequencing of the TCR libraries was done on an Illumina NextSeq with a Mid Output V2 kit and asymmetric 261x41 paired-end reads. Every TCR library was diluted down to approximately 4 nM, then pooled, denatured and loaded at roughly 1 pM. In the source study's methods: TCR FASTQ files were processed in the QIAGEN GeneGlobe Data Analysis Center, and downstream analysis was performed in R 3.5.2. Clonality was computed as one minus Shannon entropy normalized by the log of the number of unique productive sequences. TRA or TRB clonotypes differing in abundance between baseline and M1 were identified within each subset by Fisher exact tests at 5% FDR. Clonotypes with differential abundance were put into four groups: emerging, expanding, contracting or non-expanding/contracting. Morisita's overlap index was used to measure repertoire overlap between patients. Clones were called with MiXCR by TCRdb after fastp trimmed the public reads at Q25, and only in-frame beta chains were retained. Rows are combined by CDR3 protein, so each entry shows the most common genes and DNA. The V and J calls shown here were made by TCRdb, not taken from the authors' results. This sample holds some 500 distinct CDR3 sequences; roughly 6.9% were observed only once. The ten largest clones represent 30% to 45% of the sample.

A BD FACSAria II cell sorter was used to sort four subsets, defined by PD-1 and/or TIGIT, from live CD3+CD8+TCRalphabeta+ cells. To characterize how relevant each subset is to anti-PD-1 therapy response, circulating CD8 T cells were sorted into four subsets based on PD-1 and TIGIT expression. From each sorted CD8 T-cell subset, both TCR alpha and TCR beta chains were sequenced. Peripheral blood was collected at three points: before the first anti-PD-1 injection, after two injections and after four injections. PBMCs were immediately isolated by Ficoll gradient centrifugation. Until use, PBMCs were stored frozen in liquid nitrogen in RPMI containing roughly 20% FCS and around 9.2% DMSO. After thawing, PBMCs were stained with a viability dye and with antibodies against CD3, CD8alpha, TCRalphabeta, PD-1 and TIGIT. The RNeasy Kit was used to extract total RNA, and all samples came in with a RIN above 7.

At the junction V is shortened by 0 bases and J by 0 bases, with 9 bases in between. CDR1 and CDR2 are read off the germline V gene as MGHRA and YSYEKL. Measured from the cysteine to the phenylalanine, the CDR3 is 15 residues long. Kept here is only the CDR3 DNA, which spans 45 bases and is read in frame from base 1. This clonotype is considered medium-sized (0.01 to 0.1%). The antigen this receptor binds is unknown. No clone much larger than this one lies a single base away; base qualities are absent. The clonotype was recovered from a human donor with melanoma. The V and J genes are TRBV4-1 and TRBJ2-7, with no confident D gene call. This specimen consisted of CD8+ T cells from PBMCs, obtained at baseline or after one month of anti-PD-1 therapy (not recorded which). The nucleotide sequence reads as follows: TGCGCCAGCAGCCAAGACGACCTGGACTCCTACGAGCAGTACTTC. Protein translation: CASSQDDLDSYEQYF.